This note documents a single T cell receptor beta chain sequence. Its antigen is not known. This entry comes from a study of T cell responses to AZD1222 COVID-19 vaccine. Study-wide findings and caveats: There were repertoire samples only from the period after the peak T cell response.

Here immunoSEQ multiplex PCR was the method, and the copy in TCRdb shows in-frame clones only, minus some. This repertoire shows some 90,000 clones, around 91% found once; its top ten account for around 5.2%. Germline CDR1 and CDR2: SQVTM and ANQGSEA. This CDR3 comprises 13 residues. The V gene end was trimmed by 4 bases and the J gene end by 4 bases; junction bases not matched to a gene: 7. Material: peripheral blood, obtained on day 0 of MenACWY control vaccination. The chain combines TRBV29-1 with TRBJ2-7; TRBD1 aligns across 7 bases. The TCR sequence derives from an adult in good health. The CDR3 reads CSVARTGGYEQYF. The CDR3 DNA follows: TGCAGCGTTGCCAGGACAGGCGGGTACGAGCAGTACTTC.